The sample holds many counts of the clone carrying this TCR beta chain. The CDR3 runs 13 residues. V shed 3 bases and J 8 bases; nucleotides not matched to a gene: 3. The V gene's germline CDR1 is DFQATT and CDR2 SNEGSKA (reference sequence). This record belongs to a study of regulatory T cells in long-lasting Graves disease. Time point defined: newly diagnosed GD, antithyroid drugs for less than 3 months. From PBMCs, RNA was extracted and then used to make the TCR library. Libraries of TCR beta came from iRepertoire HTBI primers plus Arm-PCR of CDR3 regions. TCRdb reprocessed the multiplex PCR reads with MiXCR, giving one entry per CDR3 protein. The sample lists about 350,000 distinct CDR3 sequences, around 15% seen once, with 20% to 25% in the top ten. These data were likewise used in another study, on T cells in Graves' hyperthyroidism and ophthalmopathy.

Sequenced here: peripheral blood mononuclear cells (PBMCs), sampled at new diagnosis, from a patient treated with antithyroid drugs. This clonotype was obtained from a woman aged 18-29 years with Graves disease. The chain is built from TRBV20-1 and TRBJ1-4; 10 nucleotides match TRBD1. The CDR3 DNA reads TGCAGTGCTAGCGCGGACAGGGGGGAAAAACTGTTTTTT. Its translation is CSASADRGEKLFF.